This section outlines one T cell receptor beta chain sequence together with its context. Its antigen is still unknown. The CDR3 consists of 14 residues. Germline V gene sequence: CDR1 SGHDN, CDR2 FVKESK. V lost 4 bases to trimming and J lost 4 bases, with 11 bases between them. The data originate from a study of cytomegalovirus exposure and HLA in healthy donors. Study outcomes and limitations: Per a prior analysis, the majority of TCR beta V segments were productive roughly 87% or roughly 30% of the time.

Primers: 60 Vbeta forward and 13 Jbeta reverse. TCRdb's copy holds only in-frame clones and misses some; the assay was immunoSEQ multiplex PCR. There are roughly 110,000 clones in the sample; more than 75% occur only once, and around 5.8% lies in the top ten. The sequence derives from a woman between 45 and 60 years old in good health and CMV-seropositive. Sample: PBMCs. The chain has TRBV14 and TRBJ1-3, with D unresolved. The CDR3 DNA follows: TGTGCCAGCAGCCCCTCTAGTGGGGGAAACACCATATATTTT. It codes for CASSPSSGGNTIYF. Variable domain in full (rest from reference TRBV14 and TRBJ1-3): EAGVTQFPSHSVIEKGQTVTLRCDPISGHDNLYWYRRVMGKEIKFLLHFVKESKQDESGMPNNRFLAERTGGTYSTLKVQPAELEDSGVYFCASSPSSGGNTIYFGEGSWLTVV.